This TCR beta chain was sequenced during a study of T cell changes during pregnancy in multiple sclerosis. The protocol was immunoSEQ multiplex PCR, while the TCRdb copy is restricted to in-frame clones and leaves out a portion. This table holds some 40,000 clones, more than 85% found once. Germline CDR1 reads MNHNS; CDR2 reads SASEGT. The CDR3 contains 15 residues. Trimming stripped 6 bases from V and 0 bases from J, with 13 bases between. This clonotype was obtained from a female donor with multiple sclerosis, enrolled in a pregnancy study. This specimen consisted of CD8+ T cells from peripheral blood mononuclear cells, obtained in the third trimester of pregnancy. The rearrangement uses TRBV6-1 and TRBJ2-3, with D tentatively TRBD1 (6 bases). For the CDR3, the DNA is TGTGCCAGCAGGGAGACAGGCCTTAGCACAGATACGCAGTATTTT. Its translation is CASRETGLSTDTQYF.